Presented here are 21 T cell receptor beta chains from one specimen sequenced in a study of shared clonotypes between healthy human individuals. The method was immunoSEQ multiplex PCR; TCRdb's version includes in-frame clones alone and lacks a portion of them. The data show some 790,000 clones, 72% seen once. Sequencing was performed on memory CD4+ T cells sorted from blood. Stated subset: CD45RA-negative fraction. These receptors originate from a woman aged 25 to 39 in good health.

Comments on this clone: A much larger clone differs from this one at a single base, so this may be a read error. This sample also contains other DNA sequences that code for the same CDR3. CDR3 amino acids: CASSITRFGSQHF. CDR3 DNA: TGTGCCAGTAGTATAACACGCTTTGGGTCCCAGCATTTT. The chain is built from TRBV19 and TRBJ1-5; D unclear. The germline gives CDR1 LNHDA, CDR2 SQIVND (reference sequence). The CDR3 length is 13 residues. V lost 2 bases and J 11 bases, leaving 13 bases between the germline ends.

The chain joins TRBV2 to TRBJ2-1; D is possibly TRBD1 (5 bases). In germline, CDR1 is SNHLY, CDR2 FYNNEI. The CDR3 totals 14 residues. V was pared by 8 bases and J by 4 bases, with 15 bases between. In nucleotides, the CDR3 is TGTGCCAGCTTGAGGCAGGGCCTATACAATGAGCAGTTCTTC. Translating it yields CASLRQGLYNEQFF.

The chain carries TRBV7-9 and TRBJ2-5; TRBD2 is a possible D gene (6 bases). CDR1 and CDR2 from the germline V gene are SEHNR and FQNEAQ (reference sequence). Trimming removed 0 bases at V and 0 bases at J, with 11 bases between. This CDR3 is built from 16 residues. CDR3 DNA: TGTGCCAGCAGCTTAGCGGGGGGAACGGACCAAGAGACCCAGTACTTC. Amino acid sequence: CASSLAGGTDQETQYF.

This chain links TRBV7-8 with TRBJ2-1; 12 bases are a match to TRBD2. Germline trimming cut 4 bases from V and 0 bases from J; bases unmatched to any gene: 7. The CDR3 runs to 18 residues. The germline V gene encodes CDR1 SGHVS and CDR2 FQNEAQ. The CDR3 sequence: CASSCGTSGCSSYNEQFF. Here the CDR3 DNA reads TGTGCCAGCAGCTGTGGGACTAGCGGGTGTAGCTCCTACAATGAGCAGTTCTTC.

As concerns this clone: The sample carries other DNA sequences with the same CDR3. The J gene is TRBJ2-1, the V gene TRBV11-3; D not resolved. V was clipped by 2 bases and J by 0 bases, with 5 bases between them. CDR1 is SGHNT, CDR2 YENEEA, per germline. The CDR3 consists of 14 residues. The CDR3 loop is CASSLSGSYNEQFF. The CDR3, as DNA: TGTGCCAGCAGCTTATCCGGCTCCTACAATGAGCAGTTCTTC.

This clone was counted only a few times. V gene TRBV11-2 combines with J gene TRBJ1-1, with a weak D call TRBD1 (5 bases). The V end lost 1 base, the J end lost 4 bases, and 10 bases lay between the germline ends. Germline V gives CDR1 SGHAT, CDR2 FQNNGV. CDR3 length: 14 amino acids. The CDR3 region has the DNA TGTGCCAGCAGCTTAGGGGGACCTCGCACTGAAGCTTTCTTT. Its translation: CASSLGGPRTEAFF.

This chain links TRBV10-2 with TRBJ1-2, with 7 bases fitting TRBD1. CDR3 size: 13 residues. CDR1 is WSHSY and CDR2 is SAAADI in the germline V gene. J gave up 5 bases and V 2 bases, and 2 bases lay outside the gene matches. CDR3 nucleotide sequence: TGCGCCAGCAGTGAGCGACAGGGATATGGCTACACCTTC. Translation gives CASSERQGYGYTF.

This chain links TRBV5-1 with TRBJ1-1; 7 positions agree with TRBD1. The germline V gene encodes CDR1 SGHRS and CDR2 YFSETQ. V shed 2 bases, J shed 10 bases, and the junction held 14 bases outside the gene matches. CDR3 size: 15 residues. In DNA, the CDR3 is TGCGCCAGCAGCTTTCAACGCCCCGACAGGGAGGGAGCTTTCTTT. Its translation is CASSFQRPDREGAFF.

The chain carries TRBV14 and TRBJ1-1; no clear D. The germline V gene has CDR1 SGHDN and CDR2 FVKESK. This CDR3 region has 15 residues. Deletions cut 3 bases from V and 2 bases from J, with 13 bases between. The CDR3 spells CASSQITGFNTEAFF. The CDR3 nucleotides read TGTGCCAGCAGCCAGATCACGGGGTTCAACACTGAAGCTTTCTTT.

This clone appeared a few times. The rearrangement joins TRBV10-3 to TRBJ1-3; D might be TRBD1 (6 bases). The germline gives CDR1 ENHRY, CDR2 SYGVKD. The V end was cut by 10 bases, the J end by 4 bases, with 17 bases between. This CDR3 is 14 amino acids long. The CDR3 coding sequence is TGTGCCACCTCCCCCTCAGGGGCCGGAAACACCATATATTTT. This sequence encodes CATSPSGAGNTIYF.

This clone has just one count. This chain connects TRBV15 to TRBJ2-7; D might be TRBD1 (7 bases). Germline-derived CDR1 and CDR2 are LNHNV and YYDKDF (reference sequence). V shed 1 base and J shed 3 bases, with 10 bases lying between them. The CDR3 runs 14 residues. The CDR3 sequence is CATSRGQGGYEQYF. CDR3 sequence (DNA): TGTGCCACCAGCAGAGGACAGGGAGGCTACGAGCAGTACTTC.

V is TRBV19 and J is TRBJ2-1, with unresolved D. The length of the CDR3 is 13 residues. Trimming shortened V by 5 bases and J by 6 bases, and 11 bases separated the two germline ends. Germline-derived CDR1 and CDR2 are LNHDA and SQIVND (reference sequence). CDR3 in DNA: TGTGCCAGTAGTGGTCCAAGACGCAATGAGCAGTTCTTC. This gives the protein CASSGPRRNEQFF.

J is TRBJ2-2 and V is TRBV18; 9 bases line up with TRBD2. CDR1 and CDR2 (germline): KGHSH, LQKENI. CDR3 length equals 15 residues. The trim removed 5 bases at V and 8 bases at J, leaving 9 bases unmatched. DNA for the CDR3: TGTGCCAGCTCATCCAATAGCGGGAGTTCTGGGGAGCTGTTTTTT. Its protein is CASSSNSGSSGELFF.

This sequence joins TRBV7-2 and TRBJ2-7; 7 positions match TRBD1. The V segment lost 5 bases and the J segment 7 bases; nucleotides outside the gene matches: 8. The V gene's germline CDR1 is SGHTA and CDR2 FQGNSA. The CDR3 runs 13 residues. CDR3 region: CASSRGLFREQYF. For the CDR3, the DNA is TGTGCCAGCAGCAGGGGGCTTTTTCGGGAGCAGTACTTC.

This clone was seen many times. The V gene is TRBV5-1, the J gene TRBJ2-7, with D unclear. Germline values: CDR1 SGHRS, CDR2 YFSETQ. There are 18 residues in the CDR3. Trimming shortened V by 0 bases and J by 0 bases, and 19 bases separated the two germline ends. The CDR3 sequence: CASSLALDSTWGSYEQYF. CDR3 sequence (DNA): TGCGCCAGCAGCTTGGCGCTAGACTCAACTTGGGGCTCCTACGAGCAGTACTTC. The full variable domain, its missing parts supplied by reference TRBV5-1 and TRBJ2-7, is KAGVTQTPRYLIKTRGQQVTLSCSPISGHRSVSWYQQTPGQGLQFLFEYFSETQRNKGNFPGRFSGRQFSNSRSEMNVSTLELGDSALYLCASSLALDSTWGSYEQYFGPGTRLTVT.

The chain recombines TRBV2 with TRBJ2-6, with TRBD1 matching over 7 bases. Germline V gene sequence: CDR1 SNHLY, CDR2 FYNNEI. The CDR3 contains 17 residues. The V and J ends lost 5 bases and 0 bases, in that order; junction bases with no gene match: 7. This chain's CDR3 is CASSRDSRFSGANVLTF. The CDR3, as DNA: TGTGCCAGCAGTCGGGACAGCCGATTCTCTGGGGCCAACGTCCTGACTTTC. Full variable domain (outside the CDR3, taken from reference TRBV2 and TRBJ2-6): EPEVTQTPSHQVTQMGQEVILRCVPISNHLYFYWYRQILGQKVEFLVSFYNNEISEKSEIFDDQFSVERPDGSNFTLKIRSTKLEDSAMYFCASSRDSRFSGANVLTFGAGSRLTVL.

This chain uses TRBV19 with TRBJ2-7; maybe TRBD2 (5 bases). Trimming removed 3 bases at V and 5 bases at J, with 11 bases between. The CDR3 loop spans 13 amino acids. Germline V gene lookup returns CDR1 LNHDA and CDR2 SQIVND (reference sequence). CDR3 in DNA: TGTGCCAGTAGTATCTCCCTAGCCGACGAGCAGTACTTC. It yields the protein CASSISLADEQYF.

This chain connects TRBV2 to TRBJ2-7; 10 nucleotides align to TRBD1. CDR1 is SNHLY and CDR2 is FYNNEI in the germline V gene. The CDR3 has 15 residues. After removal of 4 bases from V and 3 bases from J, the junction contained 6 bases not matched to a gene. In DNA form, the CDR3 reads TGTGCCAGCAGTGGACAGGGGGCGCTCGGCTACGAGCAGTACTTC. Its protein is CASSGQGALGYEQYF.

This clone appeared a single time. V and J are TRBV15 and TRBJ1-2; 7 positions agree with TRBD1. The CDR3 totals 15 residues. Germline V gene sequence: CDR1 LNHNV, CDR2 YYDKDF (reference sequence). Trimming cost V 0 bases and J 7 bases; bases outside gene matches: 8. The CDR3 DNA reads TGTGCCACCAGCAGAGATGTAGGGGGCGTTAGTGGCTACACCTTC. Amino acid sequence: CATSRDVGGVSGYTF.

The chain employs TRBV10-2 and TRBJ1-5; 8 bases match TRBD1. CDR3 length: 16 amino acids. Germline CDR1 is WSHSY and CDR2 is SAAADI. V lost 6 bases and J lost 1; bases outside the gene matches: 8. The CDR3 nucleotides read TGCGCCAGCAGCTTAGGACAGGGAGGGAGCAATCAGCCCCAGCATTTT. It yields the protein CASSLGQGGSNQPQHF.

The V call is TRBV19, the J call TRBJ2-3; 12 nucleotides line up with TRBD2. Germline-derived CDR1 and CDR2 are LNHDA and SQIVND (reference sequence). The CDR3 has 16 amino acids. V was pared by 5 bases and J by 1 base, with 4 bases of the junction left unmatched. The CDR3 DNA sequence: TGTGCCAGTAGTCTTAGACTAGCGGGAGGCACAGATACGCAGTATTTT. Translated, it gives CASSLRLAGGTDTQYF.